This T cell receptor (beta chain) appears in the sequencing data of a study of T cell repertoires in cytomegalovirus infection. V was pared by 7 bases and J by 6 bases, with 15 bases between. Germline loops: CDR1 MDHEN, CDR2 SYDVKM. The CDR3 loop spans 13 amino acids. One entry per CDR3 protein, called by TCRdb with MiXCR from the reads. The data show 150,000 or so distinct CDR3 sequences, approximately 5.9% seen once. Specimen: PBMCs. This chain uses TRBV28 with TRBJ1-2; D perhaps matches TRBD1 (5 bases). This TCR was recovered from a human donor in good health (CMV status not recorded). Some clones in this sample may be carry-over from other donors' samples. This CDR3 reads CASTGPPGNGYTF. CDR3 bases: TGTGCCAGCACCGGTCCTCCAGGGAATGGCTACACCTTC.